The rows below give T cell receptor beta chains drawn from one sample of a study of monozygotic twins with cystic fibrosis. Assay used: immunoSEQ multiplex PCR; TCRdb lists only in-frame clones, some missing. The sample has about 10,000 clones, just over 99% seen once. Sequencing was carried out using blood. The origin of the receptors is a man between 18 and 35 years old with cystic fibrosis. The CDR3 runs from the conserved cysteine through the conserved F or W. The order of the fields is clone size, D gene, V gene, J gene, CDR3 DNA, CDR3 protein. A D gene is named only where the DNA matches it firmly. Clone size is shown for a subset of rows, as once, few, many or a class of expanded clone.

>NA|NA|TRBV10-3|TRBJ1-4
TGTGCCATCAGTGACGGCCGGGGGCAGGCTGAAAAACTGTTTTTT
CAISDGRGQAEKLFF
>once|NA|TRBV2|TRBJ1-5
TGTGCCAGCAGTGAAGCGCCCAGGGTGGGGAATCAGCCCCAGCATTTT
CASSEAPRVGNQPQHF
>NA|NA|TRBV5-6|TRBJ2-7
TGTGCCAGCAGCCCGGGTCCCGGGAGCTCCTACGAGCAGTACTTC
CASSPGPGSSYEQYF
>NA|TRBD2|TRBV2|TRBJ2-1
TGTGCCAGCAGACGCTCGGGGACTAGCGGATACAATGAGCAGTTCTTC
CASRRSGTSGYNEQFF
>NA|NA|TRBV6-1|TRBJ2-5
TGTGCCAGCAGTGGGACAGTGACCCAGTACTTC
CASSGTVTQYF
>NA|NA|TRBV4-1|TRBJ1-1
TGCGCCAGCAGCCAGGTATATATCAGGAACACTGAAGCTTTCTTT
CASSQVYIRNTEAFF
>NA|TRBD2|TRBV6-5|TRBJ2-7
TGTGCCAGCAGCCCCAAGCGGGAAAGGGGCTACGAGCAGTACTTC
CASSPKRERGYEQYF
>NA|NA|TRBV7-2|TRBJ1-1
TGTGCCCCTGCCGCTGAAGCTTTCTTT
CAPAAEAFF
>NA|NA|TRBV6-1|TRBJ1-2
TGTGCCAGCAGTGCCAGGGATTTTAACTATGGCTACACCTTC
CASSARDFNYGYTF
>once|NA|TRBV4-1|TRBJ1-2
TGCGCCAGCAGCCCTCGACAGGCATTCTATGGCTACACCTTC
CASSPRQAFYGYTF
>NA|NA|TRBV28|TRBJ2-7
TGTGCCAGCAGTTTAGCTACAGTTACCTACGAGCAGTACTTC
CASSLATVTYEQYF
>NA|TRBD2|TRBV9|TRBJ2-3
TGTGCCAGCAGCCCTTCCCTGCCGCGGGGGGATACGCAGTATTTT
CASSPSLPRGDTQYF
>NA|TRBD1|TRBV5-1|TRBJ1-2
TGCGCCAGCAGCTCGGGACAGGGGTTTAAACTCGACCGTTATGGCTACACCTTC
CASSSGQGFKLDRYGYTF
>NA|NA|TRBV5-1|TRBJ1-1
TGCGCCAGCAGCTTGGAGCGGAACACTGAAGCTTTCTTT
CASSLERNTEAFF
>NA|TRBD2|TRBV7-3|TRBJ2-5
TGTGCCTCCTCTTATACCAGCGGGGGCCAAGAGACCCAGTACTTC
CASSYTSGGQETQYF
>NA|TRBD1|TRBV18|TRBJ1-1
TGTGCCAGCTCACCACTTGGTCCGGGACAGGTGAAGAACACTGAAGCTTTCTTT
CASSPLGPGQVKNTEAFF
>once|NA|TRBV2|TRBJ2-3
TGTGCCAGCAGTGTGAGCACAGATACGCAGTATTTT
CASSVSTDTQYF
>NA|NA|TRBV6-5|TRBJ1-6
TGTGCCAGCACCGTCTCCTATAATTCACCCCTCCACTTT
CASTVSYNSPLHF
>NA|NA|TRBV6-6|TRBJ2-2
TGTGCCAGCGAGACTAGGGGAGGTAGCACCGGGGAGCTGTTTTTT
CASETRGGSTGELFF
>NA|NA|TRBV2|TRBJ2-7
TGTGCCAGCAGTGTTGGTATCGGCGGCTACGAGCAGTACTTC
CASSVGIGGYEQYF
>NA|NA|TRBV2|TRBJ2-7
TGTGCCAGCACTAGACAGAGCTACGAGCAGTACTTC
CASTRQSYEQYF
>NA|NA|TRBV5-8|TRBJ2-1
TGTGCCAGCAGCTTGGAGGACACACACAATGAGCAGTTCTTC
CASSLEDTHNEQFF
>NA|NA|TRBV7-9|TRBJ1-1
TGTGCCAGCAGCATCAGCGTTGGCACTGAAGCTTTCTTT
CASSISVGTEAFF
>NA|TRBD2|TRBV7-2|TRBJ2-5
TGTGCCACTTCTGACCGCGGGAGGCGAGAAGAGACCCAGTACTTC
CATSDRGRREETQYF
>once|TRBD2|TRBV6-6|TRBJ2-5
TGTGCCAGCAGTTACGAGGGACTAGGGACTCAGACCCAGTACTTC
CASSYEGLGTQTQYF
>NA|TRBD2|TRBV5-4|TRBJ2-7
TGTGCCAGCAGCGGCCCGGGACTAGCGGGAGTCGAGCAGTACTTC
CASSGPGLAGVEQYF
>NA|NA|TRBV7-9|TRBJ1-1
TGTGCCAGCAGCTTAGGGTCAGGGTGGGACACTGAAGCTTTCTTT
CASSLGSGWDTEAFF
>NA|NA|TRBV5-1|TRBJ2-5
TGCGCCAGCCGCGCTAGCCTCAGGGAGACCCAGTACTTC
CASRASLRETQYF
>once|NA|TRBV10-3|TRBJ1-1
TGTGCCATCAGTGAGAGAGTGAACACTGAAGCTTTCTTT
CAISERVNTEAFF
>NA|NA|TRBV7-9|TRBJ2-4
TGTGCCAGCACTATAACAGGGATGGGCAAAAACATTCAGTACTTC
CASTITGMGKNIQYF
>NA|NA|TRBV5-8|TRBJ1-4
TGTGCCAGCAGACCCCGATGGATCCCTAATGAAAAACTGTTTTTT
CASRPRWIPNEKLFF
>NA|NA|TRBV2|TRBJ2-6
TGTGCCAGCAGGACATCTGGGGCCAACGTCCTGACTTTC
CASRTSGANVLTF
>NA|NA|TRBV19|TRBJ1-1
TGTGCCAGTAGTATAGGGGGCGGACGAGCGGGCACTGAAGCTTTCTTT
CASSIGGGRAGTEAFF
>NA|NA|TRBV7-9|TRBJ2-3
TGTGCCAGCAGCTCACAGGGGAGGGATACGCAGTATTTT
CASSSQGRDTQYF
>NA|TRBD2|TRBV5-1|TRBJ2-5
TGCGCCAGCAGCGCCCGACTAGCGGGGGGCCAAGAGACCCAGTACTTC
CASSARLAGGQETQYF
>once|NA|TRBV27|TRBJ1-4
TGTGCCAGCGCGGGGAATGAAAAACTGTTTTTT
CASAGNEKLFF
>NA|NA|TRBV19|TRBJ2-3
TGTGCCAGTAGTATCCTCGCAGCTAGCACAGATACGCAGTATTTT
CASSILAASTDTQYF
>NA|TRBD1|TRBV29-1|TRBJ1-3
TGCAGCGTCCTGAGACAGGGGGGATTTGGAAACACCATATATTTT
CSVLRQGGFGNTIYF
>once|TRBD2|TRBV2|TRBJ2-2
TGTGCCAGCATGGGGACTAGCGGGACCACCGGGGAGCTGTTTTTT
CASMGTSGTTGELFF
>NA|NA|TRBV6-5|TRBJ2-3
TGTGCCAGCAGTTACCGGGCTCTTAGCACAGATACGCAGTATTTT
CASSYRALSTDTQYF
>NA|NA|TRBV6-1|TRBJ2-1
TGTGCCAGCAAGGAGGGAGGGGGGGCCAATGAGCAGTTCTTC
CASKEGGGANEQFF
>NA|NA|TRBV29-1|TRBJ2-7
TGCAGCGGACAGTCTACAGACTACGAGCAGTACTTC
CSGQSTDYEQYF
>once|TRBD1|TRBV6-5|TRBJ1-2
TGTGCCAGCAGGCGGACTGGGGAGGGGGCAACTGGCTACACCTTC
CASRRTGEGATGYTF
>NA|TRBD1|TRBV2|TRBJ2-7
TGTGCCAGCAGGGTACAGGGGGCGGTAGACGAGCAGTACTTC
CASRVQGAVDEQYF
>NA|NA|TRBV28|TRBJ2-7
TGTGCCAGCACCCAGGGGGGGAAATCTTTCCACGAGCAGTACTTC
CASTQGGKSFHEQYF